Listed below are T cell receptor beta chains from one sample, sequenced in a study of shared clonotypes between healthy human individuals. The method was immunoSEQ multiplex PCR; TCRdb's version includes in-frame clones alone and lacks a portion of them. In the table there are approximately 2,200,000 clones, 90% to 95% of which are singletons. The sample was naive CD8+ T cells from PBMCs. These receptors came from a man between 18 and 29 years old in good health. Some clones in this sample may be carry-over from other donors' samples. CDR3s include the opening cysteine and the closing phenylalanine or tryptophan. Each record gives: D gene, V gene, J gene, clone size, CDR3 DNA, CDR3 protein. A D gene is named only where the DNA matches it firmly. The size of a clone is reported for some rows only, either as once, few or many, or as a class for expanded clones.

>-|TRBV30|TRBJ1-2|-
TGTGCCTGGAGTGAAGGGGTCGTGAACTATGGCTACACCTTC
CAWSEGVVNYGYTF
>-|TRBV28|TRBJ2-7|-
TGTGCCAGCAGTTTCGTTAATGGGGCGGCTACCCTAAACTACGAGCAGTACTTC
CASSFVNGAATLNYEQYF
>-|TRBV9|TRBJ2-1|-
TGTGCCAGCAGCCCAGGGGTAGAGCAGTTCTTC
CASSPGVEQFF
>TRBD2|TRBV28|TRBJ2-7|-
TGTGCCAGCAGTGCACTAGCGGACCACTACGAGCAGTACTTC
CASSALADHYEQYF
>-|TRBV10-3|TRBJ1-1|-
TGTGCCGTAGGTCCGTCAGATGAAGCTTTCTTT
CAVGPSDEAFF
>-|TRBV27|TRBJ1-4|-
TGTGCCAGCAGTTTAATGGGTTCTGGCGTTCCATTGAAGGCCTATAATGAAAAACTGTTTTTT
CASSLMGSGVPLKAYNEKLFF
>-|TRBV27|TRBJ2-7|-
TGTGCCAGCAGTTATGGACAGTCCTACGAGCAGTACTTC
CASSYGQSYEQYF
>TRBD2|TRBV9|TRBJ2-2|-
TGTGCCAGCAGCGTCGGTAGCGGGAGTACCGGGGAGCTGTTTTTT
CASSVGSGSTGELFF
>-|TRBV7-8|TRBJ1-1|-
TGTGCCAGCAGCTTAGGTGTTTGGGGGCCGAACACTGAAGCTTTCTTT
CASSLGVWGPNTEAFF
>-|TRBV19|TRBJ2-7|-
TGTGCCAGTAGTATCGGCTATTCCCCCTACGAGCAGTACTTC
CASSIGYSPYEQYF
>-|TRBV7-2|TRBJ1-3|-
TGTGCCAGCAGCTTAGCATCCAGGGGTGGAAACACCATATATTTT
CASSLASRGGNTIYF
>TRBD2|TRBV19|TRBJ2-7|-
TGTGCCAGTAGTATGGGAGCGGGAGCCTACGAGCAGTACTTC
CASSMGAGAYEQYF
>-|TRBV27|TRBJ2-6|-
TGTGCCAGCAGTACCCTTCTTACCTCTGGGGCCAACGTCCTGACTTTC
CASSTLLTSGANVLTF
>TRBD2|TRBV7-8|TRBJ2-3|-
TGTGCCAGCAGCCTAGCGGGAGGAGCGAGCACAGATACGCAGTATTTT
CASSLAGGASTDTQYF
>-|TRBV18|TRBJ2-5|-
TGTGCCAGCTCACCACCGACTCCAACTAGGGCACGAGAGACCCAGTACTTC
CASSPPTPTRARETQYF
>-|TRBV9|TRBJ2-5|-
TGTGCCAGCAGCGTAGGCTGGGCGCCTAGTAAAGAGACCCAGTACTTC
CASSVGWAPSKETQYF
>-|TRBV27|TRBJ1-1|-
TGTGCCAGCGGGGGACGGAGGGCCGAAGGTGAAGCTTTCTTT
CASGGRRAEGEAFF
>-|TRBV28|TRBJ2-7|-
TGTGCCAGCAGTCTAACTCTCCGGGATCCTGAGCAGTACTTC
CASSLTLRDPEQYF
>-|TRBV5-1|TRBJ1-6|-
TGCGCCAGCAGCTCACCATCGGAGTCGGCCCTCCACTTT
CASSSPSESALHF
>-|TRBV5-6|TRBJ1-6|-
TGTGCCAGCAGCTTAAGCAGCTTCAATTCACCCCTCCACTTT
CASSLSSFNSPLHF
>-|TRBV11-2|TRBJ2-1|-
TGTGCCAGCAGCTTAAGGTTGGACGCTCCCTACAATGAGCAGTTCTTC
CASSLRLDAPYNEQFF
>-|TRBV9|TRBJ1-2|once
TGTGCCAGCAGCGTAGAGGGCAGGTACCCCATTAACTATGGCTACACCTTC
CASSVEGRYPINYGYTF
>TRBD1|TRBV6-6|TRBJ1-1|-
TGTGCCAGCAGTTACGGAACAGGGGGGATGAACACTGAAGCTTTCTTT
CASSYGTGGMNTEAFF
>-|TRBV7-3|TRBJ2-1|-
TGTGCCAGCAGCTTAAAAAGGACCCCGGGTAATGAGCAGTTCTTC
CASSLKRTPGNEQFF
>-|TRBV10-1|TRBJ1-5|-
TGCGCCAGATCGGTCCCCGACCGCCAGCAAAATCAGCCCCAGCATTTT
CARSVPDRQQNQPQHF
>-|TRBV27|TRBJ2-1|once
TGTGCCAGCAGTTTCCAAGCAGGGAATGAGCAGTTCTTC
CASSFQAGNEQFF
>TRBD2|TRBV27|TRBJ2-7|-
TGTGCCAGCAATCCTAGCGGCTCCTACGAGCAGTACTTC
CASNPSGSYEQYF
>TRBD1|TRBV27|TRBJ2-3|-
TGTGCCAGCAGTTTATTGTTGGGACAGGGGCCAGATACGCAGTATTTT
CASSLLLGQGPDTQYF
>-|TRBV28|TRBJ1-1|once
TGTGCCAGCACCCACCTTGGGGAGGGTGAGGGGACTGAAGCTTTCTTT
CASTHLGEGEGTEAFF
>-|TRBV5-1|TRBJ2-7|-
TGCGCCAGCAGCCTTGACAGCCCCTCCTACGAGCAGTACTTC
CASSLDSPSYEQYF
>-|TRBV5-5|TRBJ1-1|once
TGTGCCAGCAGCTTACGACTCGGCGGGACTGAAGCTTTCTTT
CASSLRLGGTEAFF
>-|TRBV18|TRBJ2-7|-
TGTGCCAGCCAAGAGGACGCCGCCCCCTACGAGCAGTACTTC
CASQEDAAPYEQYF
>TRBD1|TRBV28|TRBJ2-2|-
TGTGCCAGCAGAGTCGCCGGGACAGGGGGCACCGGGGAGCTGTTTTTT
CASRVAGTGGTGELFF
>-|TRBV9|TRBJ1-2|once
TGTGCCAGCAGCGAACACACCGGGGAGGAGGGCAGCTACTATGGCTACACCTTC
CASSEHTGEEGSYYGYTF
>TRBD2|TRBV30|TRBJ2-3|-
TGTGCCTGGAGTGTGATAGCGGGCTTATTTGATACGCAGTATTTT
CAWSVIAGLFDTQYF
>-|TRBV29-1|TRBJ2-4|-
TGCAGCGGGATATGGCCCCAAAACATTCAGTACTTC
CSGIWPQNIQYF
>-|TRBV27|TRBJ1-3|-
TGTGCCAGCAAGTGGGACGGATCCTCTGGAAACACCATATATTTT
CASKWDGSSGNTIYF
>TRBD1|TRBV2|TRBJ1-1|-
TGTGCCAGCAGGGACAGGGGTGCGCACACTGAAGCTTTCTTT
CASRDRGAHTEAFF
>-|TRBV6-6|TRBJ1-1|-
TGTGCCAGCAGTACGGGACCTTACCCAGCTTTCTTT
CASSTGPYPAFF
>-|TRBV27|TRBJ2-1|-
TGTGCCAGCAGTTTCCACCGCTCAGATAGCTCCTACAATGAGCAGTTCTTC
CASSFHRSDSSYNEQFF
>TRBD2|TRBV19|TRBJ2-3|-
TGTGCCAGTAGTACGGGACTAGCGGGGACCACTAGCACAGATACGCAGTATTTT
CASSTGLAGTTSTDTQYF
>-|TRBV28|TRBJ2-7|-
TGTGCCAGCACCACAGGGTGGGGCTCCTACGAGCAGTACTTC
CASTTGWGSYEQYF
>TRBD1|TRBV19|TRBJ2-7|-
TGTGCCAGTAGTGTATACAGGGGGCACACTTACGAGCAGTACTTC
CASSVYRGHTYEQYF
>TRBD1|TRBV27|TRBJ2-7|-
TGTGCCAGCAGTTTCGGGACAGGGGTAGGCGAGCAGTACTTC
CASSFGTGVGEQYF
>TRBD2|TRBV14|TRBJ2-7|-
TGTGCCAGCAGCCAAGGAGCGGGAGCCTACGAGCAGTACTTC
CASSQGAGAYEQYF
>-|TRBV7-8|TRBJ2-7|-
TGTGCCAGCAGCGGCTCCGGGCAGGTGAGCTACGAGCAGTACTTC
CASSGSGQVSYEQYF
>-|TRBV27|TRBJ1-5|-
TGTGCCAGCAGTTTCATCGGGGGGGCTGGCAATCAGCCCCAGCATTTT
CASSFIGGAGNQPQHF
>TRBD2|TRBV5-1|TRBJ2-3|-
TGCGCCAGCAGCTTGCGGACTAGCGGCCTGTTTGGTACGCAGTATTTT
CASSLRTSGLFGTQYF
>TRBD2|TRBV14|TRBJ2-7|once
TGTGCCAGCAGCCCTAGGTTCGGGGAGCTCGCGGGGGACGAGCAGTACTTC
CASSPRFGELAGDEQYF
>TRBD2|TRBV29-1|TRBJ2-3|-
TGCAGCGTTTGGCTAGCGGGGCAGGGAGATACGCAGTATTTT
CSVWLAGQGDTQYF
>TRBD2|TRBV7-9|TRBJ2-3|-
TGTGCCAGCAGAACGGCGGGAGGCTACACAGATACGCAGTATTTT
CASRTAGGYTDTQYF
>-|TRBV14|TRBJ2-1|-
TGTGCCAGCAGCCAGGTTCGGGTTCTTGGCGGGGCGACCTACAATGAGCAGTTCTTC
CASSQVRVLGGATYNEQFF
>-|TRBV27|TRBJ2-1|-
TGTGCCAGCCGATCCGCCCGCAATGAGCAGTTCTTC
CASRSARNEQFF
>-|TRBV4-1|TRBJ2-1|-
TGCGCCAGCAGCCAAACGACTAGTGGGAGGTTCAATGAGCAGTTCTTC
CASSQTTSGRFNEQFF